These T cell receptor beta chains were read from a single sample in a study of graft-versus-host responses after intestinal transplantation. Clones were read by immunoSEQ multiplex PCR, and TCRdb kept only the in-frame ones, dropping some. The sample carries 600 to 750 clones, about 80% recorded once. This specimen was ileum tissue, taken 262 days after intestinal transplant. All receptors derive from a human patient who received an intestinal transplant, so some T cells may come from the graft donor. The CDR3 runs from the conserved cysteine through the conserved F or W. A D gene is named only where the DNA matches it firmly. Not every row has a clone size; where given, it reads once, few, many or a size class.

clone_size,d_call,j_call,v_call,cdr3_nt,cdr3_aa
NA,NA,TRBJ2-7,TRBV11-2,TGTGCCAGCAGCTTAGATTGGGAAGGACTTCTCTACGAGCAGTACTTC,CASSLDWEGLLYEQYF
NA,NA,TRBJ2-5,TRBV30,TGTGCCTGGAGTGTACCTGGGGCCAGGTACCAAGAGACCCAGTACTTC,CAWSVPGARYQETQYF
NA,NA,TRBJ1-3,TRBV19,TGTGCCAGTAGTCCCGACCGGCAGGGGAACACCATATATTTT,CASSPDRQGNTIYF
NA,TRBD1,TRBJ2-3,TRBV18,TGTGCCAGCTCACGAAGGGGGCCGCTGGGGACAGATACGCAGTATTTT,CASSRRGPLGTDTQYF
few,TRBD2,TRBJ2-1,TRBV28,TGTGCCAGCAGTGAGGGCGGGAGGGGATACAATGAGCAGTTCTTC,CASSEGGRGYNEQFF
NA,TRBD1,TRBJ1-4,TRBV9,TGTGCCAGCAGCGCCACCGGGACAGGGACTGAAAAACTGTTTTTT,CASSATGTGTEKLFF
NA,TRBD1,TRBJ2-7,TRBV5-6,TGTGCCAGCAGCTTAGGAGCAGGGGGCGTTATCTCCTACGAGCAGTACTTC,CASSLGAGGVISYEQYF
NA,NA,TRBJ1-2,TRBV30,TGTGCCTGGAGTGTTTGGAGGGGCGAAAACTATGGCTACACCTTC,CAWSVWRGENYGYTF
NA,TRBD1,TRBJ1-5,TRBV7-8,TGTGCCAGCAGCCCACAGGGGCAGGGACGGGGATATCAGCCCCAGCATTTT,CASSPQGQGRGYQPQHF
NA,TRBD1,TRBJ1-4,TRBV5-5,TGTGCCAGCAGCTTGGGGTCCAGGGGGGATGAAAAACTGTTTTTT,CASSLGSRGDEKLFF
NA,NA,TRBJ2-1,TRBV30,TGTGCCTGGAGTTTGGATAGCCCCATCTACAATGAGCAGTTCTTC,CAWSLDSPIYNEQFF
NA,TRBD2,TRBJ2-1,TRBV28,TGTGCCAGCAGTTTAGGAGGGAGCGGGGATAATGAGCAGTTCTTC,CASSLGGSGDNEQFF
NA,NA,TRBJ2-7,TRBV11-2,TGTGCCAGCAGCCCGAATCGGGTATACGAGCAGTACTTC,CASSPNRVYEQYF
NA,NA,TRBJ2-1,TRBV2,TGTGCCAGCAGTGGGGAGGATTACAATGAGCAGTTCTTC,CASSGEDYNEQFF
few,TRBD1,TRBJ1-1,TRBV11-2,TGTGCCAGCAGCCTACCACAGGGGGCGGGCACTGAAGCTTTCTTT,CASSLPQGAGTEAFF
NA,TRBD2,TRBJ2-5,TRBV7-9,TGTGCCAGCAGCCACCATTCTGGACTAGTAAAGTACCAAGAGACCCAGTACTTC,CASSHHSGLVKYQETQYF
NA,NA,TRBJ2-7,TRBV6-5,TGTGCCAGCAGTTACCAGGACCGGGACGAGCAGTACTTC,CASSYQDRDEQYF
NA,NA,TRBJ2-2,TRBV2,TGTGCCAGCAGTTCCGACGTTAGGTGGGGCGGGGAGCTGTTTTTT,CASSSDVRWGGELFF
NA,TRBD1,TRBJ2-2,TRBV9,TGTGCCAGCAGCCCCGACAGGGGCCCCGGGGAGCTGTTTTTT,CASSPDRGPGELFF
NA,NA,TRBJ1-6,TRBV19,TGTGCCAGTAGTATAGAACAGGGTCCTTCACCCCTCCACTTT,CASSIEQGPSPLHF
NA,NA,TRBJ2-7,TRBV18,TGTGCCAGCTCACGGGCACCCGGGACGGATTACGAGCAGTACTTC,CASSRAPGTDYEQYF
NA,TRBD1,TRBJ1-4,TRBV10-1,TGCGCCAGCAGTGAGTCGACAGGGGCTAGTGAAAAACTGTTTTTT,CASSESTGASEKLFF
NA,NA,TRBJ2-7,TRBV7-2,TGTGCCAGCAGCTTAGATTGGGAAGGACTTCTCTACGAGCAGTACTTC,CASSLDWEGLLYEQYF
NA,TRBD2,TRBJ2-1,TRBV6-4,TGTGCCAGCAGTGACTCGAATAGCGGGGGAGGGCTCAATGAGCAGTTCTTC,CASSDSNSGGGLNEQFF
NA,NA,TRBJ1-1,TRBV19,TGTGCCAGTAGTATTTCGGGGTCGGGCACTGAAGCTTTCTTT,CASSISGSGTEAFF
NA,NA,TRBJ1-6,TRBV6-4,TGTGCCAGCAGTGAAATTGGTGGTAATTCACCCCTCCACTTT,CASSEIGGNSPLHF
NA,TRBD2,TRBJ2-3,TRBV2,TGTGCCAGCAGTTTCCTAGCGGGGGACCGCACAGATACGCAGTATTTT,CASSFLAGDRTDTQYF
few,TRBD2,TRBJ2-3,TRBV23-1,TGCGCCAGCAGTCAAACTGCCGGGGGGGCAGATACGCAGTATTTT,CASSQTAGGADTQYF
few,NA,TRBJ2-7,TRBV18,TGTGCCAGCTCACACCCGGGAAGACCCTACGAGCAGTACTTC,CASSHPGRPYEQYF
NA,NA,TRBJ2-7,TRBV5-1,TGCGCCAGCAGCTTGGACGGGATTTACGAGCAGTACTTC,CASSLDGIYEQYF
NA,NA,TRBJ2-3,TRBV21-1,TGTGCCAGCAGTTCCCGGGGAGGGACAAGGGTAGAGGATACGCAGTATTTT,CASSSRGGTRVEDTQYF
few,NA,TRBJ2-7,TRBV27,TGTGCCAGCAGTTTCGGGGGCTCCTACGAGCAGTACTTC,CASSFGGSYEQYF
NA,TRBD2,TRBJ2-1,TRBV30,TGTGCCTGGAGTGAGACAGCGGGAGACAATGAGCAGTTCTTC,CAWSETAGDNEQFF
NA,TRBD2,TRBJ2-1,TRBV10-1,TGCGCCAGCAGTGAGGTAGCGGGAGGGTACAATGAGCAGTTCTTC,CASSEVAGGYNEQFF
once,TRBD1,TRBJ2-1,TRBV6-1,TGTGCCAGCAGTGAAGGGACAGGGGGCAATGAGCAGTTCTTC,CASSEGTGGNEQFF
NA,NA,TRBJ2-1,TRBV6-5,TGTGCCAGCAGTTTATATCGAGGAGGCCCCTACAATGAGCAGTTCTTC,CASSLYRGGPYNEQFF